This T cell receptor (beta chain) was found in a study of identical twins. The CDR3 is 14 amino acids. From germline, CDR1 is DFQATT and CDR2 SNEGSKA (reference sequence). V was pared by 3 bases and J by 8 bases, with 9 bases of the junction left unmatched. TCRdb redid the calling of the 5' RACE reads with MiXCR, one entry per CDR3 protein. The data contain some 600,000 distinct CDR3 sequences, 7% to 7.5% of them seen just once; the ten biggest clones take up 1.5% to 2%. This clonotype was observed many times. This sample was shared with a second study, whose subject was yellow fever vaccine responses in identical twins.

The sequence derives from a woman aged 18 to 35 in good health. Specimen: PBMCs. The chain recombines TRBV20-1 with TRBJ1-2, with 10 positions matching TRBD1. The CDR3 DNA reads as TGCAGTGCTAGCCCCGGGACAGGGGATATCGGCTACACCTTC. Amino acid sequence: CSASPGTGDIGYTF.